This paragraph reports one T cell receptor (beta chain). The antigen remains undetermined. Indicated time point: cycle 4 day 1 (C4D1), after 6 weeks of nivolumab. Brentuximab vedotin exposure varied among the patients, all of whom had relapsed after autologous stem cell transplantation. When best responses were assessed, they were complete response, partial response or progressive disease. The data were obtained in a study of PD-1 blockade in classical Hodgkin lymphoma. Study conclusions and caveats: Those achieving complete response showed baseline diversity like newly diagnosed patients. A significant rise in TCR diversity was seen by C4D1 for CD4+ cells but not for CD8+ cells. TCR diversity at baseline was reported to be reduced in newly diagnosed patients relative to healthy donors.

Germline CDR1 and CDR2: SGHVS and FQNEAQ. Trimming stripped 1 base from V and 0 bases from J, with 7 bases between. CDR3 length: 15 amino acids. Sequencing used immunoSEQ multiplex PCR; TCRdb keeps in-frame clones, though not all of them. The sample includes about 14,000 clones, 70% to 90% of them seen just once. The V call is TRBV7-8, the J call TRBJ2-1, with D unresolved. The sequence was obtained from a human donor with classical Hodgkin lymphoma. The starting material was peripheral blood mononuclear cells (PBMCs), obtained before the fourth cycle of nivolumab. The CDR3 protein is CASSLVGLSYNEQFF. The CDR3 nucleotides are TGTGCCAGCAGCTTAGTGGGCCTCTCCTACAATGAGCAGTTCTTC.